Listed here are 2 T cell receptor beta chains from one sample, sequenced in a study of blood T cell repertoires in COVID-19. Profiling relied on immunoSEQ multiplex PCR, and the TCRdb table lists in-frame clones only, not all of them. This sample has about 110,000 clones, with about three quarters found just once. Sequences were obtained from peripheral blood. Source of these receptors: an older man with acute or convalescent COVID-19.

This clone was found a few times. The chain links TRBV6-5 to TRBJ1-5; 10 bases line up with TRBD1. The germline CDR1 and CDR2 sequences are MNHEY and SVGAGI. The CDR3 is 15 amino acids. After removal of 2 bases from V and 2 bases from J, the junction contained 0 bases not matched to a gene. The CDR3 bases are TGTGCCAGCAGTTACGGGACAGGGGGCAATCAGCCCCAGCATTTT. It is translated as CASSYGTGGNQPQHF.

This chain uses TRBV29-1 with TRBJ1-5, with 12 bases matching TRBD1. Germline lookup yields CDR1 SQVTM and CDR2 ANQGSEA. V lost 5 bases, J lost 5 bases, and 4 bases stayed unmatched. The CDR3 is 14 residues long. The CDR3 spells CSVRDRGRDQPQHF. Here the CDR3 DNA reads TGCAGCGTTCGGGACAGGGGGCGTGATCAGCCCCAGCATTTT.